The 20 T cell receptor beta chains listed next were all sequenced from one sample in a study of identical twins. TCRdb re-called the 5' RACE reads through MiXCR, storing one row per CDR3 protein. This sample has approximately 1.8 million distinct CDR3 sequences; about 30% occur once, and the top ten carry 0.25% to 0.3%. The sequenced sample was cord blood. These receptors were obtained from a newborn girl in good health.

A note on this clonotype: At one boundary the junction diverges from the germline segment, which might be a read error. The V gene is TRBV9, the J gene TRBJ2-1; 13 nucleotides match TRBD2. The CDR3 covers 15 residues. The germline CDR1 and CDR2 sequences are SGDLS and YYNGEE. CDR3 in DNA: TGTGCCAGCAGCGCGGGACTAGCGGGATTCCATGAGCACTTCTTC. Its translation is CASSAGLAGFHEHFF.

This chain connects TRBV20-1 to TRBJ2-3; maybe TRBD2 (6 bases). The CDR3 spans 11 residues. CDR1 and CDR2 (germline): DFQATT, SNEGSKA (reference sequence). V gave up 3 bases and J gave up 10 bases, with 11 bases separating them. CDR3 nucleotide sequence: TGCAGTGCTAGCATGGGGGGAGCGCAGTATTTT. It translates to CSASMGGAQYF.

This clonotype was recorded a few times. The V gene is TRBV7-8, the J gene TRBJ1-2, with 7 bases identical to TRBD1. J was trimmed by 4 bases and V by 4 bases; bases with no gene match: 6. CDR1 is SGHVS and CDR2 is FQNEAQ in the germline V gene. The CDR3 loop spans 14 amino acids. The CDR3: CASSSIQGFYGYTF. The CDR3 bases are TGTGCCAGCAGCTCAATACAGGGGTTCTATGGCTACACCTTC.

This chain connects TRBV6-4 to TRBJ2-5; 9 bases are a match to TRBD2. Per germline, CDR1 MRHNA and CDR2 SNTAGT. The length of the CDR3 is 14 residues. V shed 0 bases and J 11 bases; nucleotides not matched to a gene: 7. The DNA of the CDR3 is TGTGCCAGCAGTGACTCCGGCGGGAGGGATGAGCAGTACTTC. The encoded protein is CASSDSGGRDEQYF.

V usage is TRBV18 and J usage is TRBJ2-1; no definite D call. The CDR3 is 15 residues long. Trimming cost V 2 bases and J 4 bases, with 12 bases left between them. The germline V gene has CDR1 KGHSH and CDR2 LQKENI. The CDR3 sequence is CASSPLAVRYNEQFF. CDR3 DNA: TGTGCCAGCTCACCATTGGCAGTGAGGTACAATGAGCAGTTCTTC. The whole variable domain, remainder taken from reference TRBV18 and TRBJ2-1, is NAGVMQNPRHLVRRRGQEARLRCSPMKGHSHVYWYRQLPEEGLKFMVYLQKENIIDESGMPKERFSAEFPKEGPSILRIQQVVRGDSAAYFCASSPLAVRYNEQFFGPGTRLTVL.

CDR3: CASSLKAGGTNEKLFF. The CDR3 DNA reads TGTGCCAGCAGCTTAAAGGCAGGGGGAACTAATGAAAAACTGTTTTTT. The chain combines TRBV7-2 with TRBJ1-4, with TRBD1 matching over 7 bases. This CDR3 region has 16 residues. Germline trimming cut 2 bases from V and 1 base from J; bases unmatched to any gene: 4. Looked up from germline, CDR1 is SGHTA and CDR2 is FQGNSA.

The CDR3, as DNA: TGTGCCAGCAGCTTAGGCAGGACTAGCCCATTATGGGAGCAGTACTTC. It codes for CASSLGRTSPLWEQYF. The chain uses TRBV7-8 and TRBJ2-5, with 8 nucleotides matching TRBD2. The CDR3 extends over 16 amino acids. Looked up from germline, CDR1 is SGHVS and CDR2 is FQNEAQ. V dropped 1 base and J dropped 11; count of bases not matched to a gene: 15.

The chain is built from TRBV3-1 and TRBJ1-6, with 7 bases aligning to TRBD1. Germline V gene data show CDR1 as LGHDT and CDR2 as YNNKEL (reference sequence). The CDR3 contains 16 residues. V dropped 4 bases and J dropped 5; count of bases not matched to a gene: 8. The DNA of the CDR3 is TGTGCCAGCAGCCCCTACGACGGACAGGATAATTCACCCCTCCACTTT. Amino acids: CASSPYDGQDNSPLHF.

There are a few counts of this clonotype. CDR3 in DNA: TGTGCCAGCAGCCGGCTCGGGCCTGTTAATGAAAAACTGTTTTTT. This codes for CASSRLGPVNEKLFF. The chain has TRBV14 and TRBJ1-4; D remains unclear. Trimming removed 4 bases from V and 4 bases from J, with 13 bases in between. The CDR3 extends over 15 amino acids. Germline CDR1 is SGHDN and CDR2 is FVKESK.

This chain joins TRBV10-3 and TRBJ1-2; D is unclear. CDR3 size: 15 residues. Trimming took off 4 bases at V and 0 bases at J, with 12 bases between the two ends. Per the germline V gene, CDR1 is ENHRY and CDR2 is SYGVKD. The CDR3 loop reads CAISGTRGANYGYTF. In DNA form, the CDR3 reads TGTGCCATCAGTGGGACCCGGGGAGCTAACTATGGCTACACCTTC.

There are a few counts of this clonotype. V usage is TRBV5-1 and J usage is TRBJ2-5; D is uncertain. V lost 4 bases and J 0 bases, leaving 16 bases between the germline ends. The CDR3 consists of 16 residues. CDR1 and CDR2 (germline): SGHRS, YFSETQ. This CDR3 reads CASSLAGSTYQETQYF. CDR3 bases: TGCGCCAGCAGCCTTGCAGGATCCACTTACCAAGAGACCCAGTACTTC.

This clonotype was seen a handful of times. CDR3 nucleotide sequence: TGCAGCGTTGGGACAGACCATACAGATACGCAGTATTTT. Translation gives CSVGTDHTDTQYF. The chain recombines TRBV29-1 with TRBJ2-3; perhaps TRBD1 as D (6 bases). Germline-derived CDR1 and CDR2 are SQVTM and ANQGSEA. Trimming removed 4 bases at V and 3 bases at J, with 11 bases between. CDR3 length: 13 amino acids.

The rearrangement uses TRBV7-9 and TRBJ1-1; 7 positions match TRBD1. The CDR3 covers 17 residues. V was clipped by 2 bases and J by 0 bases; unmatched bases: 9. CDR1 is SEHNR, CDR2 FQNEAQ, per germline (reference sequence). CDR3 coding DNA: TGTGCCAGCAGCTTATCATCGGGACAGAGGATGAACACTGAAGCTTTCTTT. Translated: CASSLSSGQRMNTEAFF.

As to this clonotype: One base away lies a much larger clone, so this may be a sequencing read error. The V call is TRBV6-5, the J call TRBJ2-5; 9 bases are shared with TRBD2. Trimming cost V 6 bases and J 11 bases; bases outside gene matches: 13. This CDR3 region has 14 residues. CDR1 and CDR2 from the germline V gene are MNHEY and SVGAGI. Here the CDR3 DNA reads TGTGCCAGCAGGTTAGCGGGAGATCGCCACAAGCAGTACTTC. It encodes CASRLAGDRHKQYF.

Concerning this clonotype: One junction end does not reproduce the germline sequence, and a read error may be involved. The V call is TRBV12-3 or TRBV12-4, the J call TRBJ2-3, with 8 bases identical to TRBD1. This CDR3 has 15 amino acids. The CDR3 sequence is CAGSPGQGDTDTQYF. In DNA, the CDR3 is TGTGCCGGCAGTCCCGGACAGGGTGACACAGATACGCAGTATTTT.

CDR3 sequence: CASSLGVGQPYEQYF. CDR3 nucleotide sequence: TGTGCCAGCAGCTTAGGTGTTGGGCAGCCCTACGAGCAGTACTTC. The chain uses TRBV13 and TRBJ2-7; D gene uncertain. Germline CDR1 PRHDT, CDR2 FYEKMQ (reference sequence). CDR3 length: 15 residues. The V and J ends lost 0 bases and 2 bases respectively, with 11 bases between them. The complete variable domain, with remaining parts taken from reference TRBV13 and TRBJ2-7, reads AAGVIQSPRHLIKEKRETATLKCYPIPRHDTVYWYQQGPGQDPQFLISFYEKMQSDKGSIPDRFSAQQFSDYHSELNMSSLELGDSALYFCASSLGVGQPYEQYFGPGTRLTVT.

V is TRBV4-2 and J is TRBJ2-3; 12 nucleotides align to TRBD2. Germline CDR1 is LGHNA and CDR2 is YNFKEQ. The CDR3 is 19 residues long. The trim removed 2 bases at V and 1 base at J, leaving 10 bases unmatched. Here the CDR3 reads CASSQKGGRLAGGTDTQYF. Here the CDR3 DNA reads TGTGCCAGCAGCCAAAAGGGGGGGCGACTAGCGGGGGGCACAGATACGCAGTATTTT.

This clonotype has only one observation. The genes are TRBV20-1 and TRBJ2-1; 9 bases map to TRBD2. The tail of the sequence fits TRBJ2-7 better, so the J call may be wrong. CDR3 length: 16 residues. The germline V gene encodes CDR1 DFQATT and CDR2 SNEGSKA (reference sequence). CDR3 DNA: TGCAGTGCTAGAGGACTAGCGGAGGGCTTATACAATGAGCAGTACTTC. Its translation: CSARGLAEGLYNEQYF.

The chain employs TRBV19 and TRBJ2-1; TRBD2 aligns across 14 bases. Losses at the gene ends were 3 bases for V and 4 bases for J; bases not matched to a gene: 5. The V gene's germline CDR1 is LNHDA and CDR2 SQIVND (reference sequence). This CDR3 spans 17 amino acids. CDR3 protein: CASSIARLAGGYNEQFF. The DNA for the CDR3 is TGTGCCAGTAGTATCGCCCGACTAGCGGGAGGGTACAATGAGCAGTTCTTC.

The chain employs TRBV5-1 and TRBJ2-5, with no clear D. Per the germline V gene, CDR1 is SGHRS and CDR2 is YFSETQ. This CDR3 has 10 residues. V lost 10 bases and J lost 5, with 9 bases in between. The CDR3 region is CAQEGETQYF. The DNA of the CDR3 is TGCGCCCAAGAAGGGGAGACCCAGTACTTC.